This entry lists 25 T cell receptor beta chains sequenced from one sample in a study of Ad26.COV2.S vaccination and SARS-CoV-2 variants. Noted treatment: some 20 received Ad26.COV2.S at low or high dose, single or two shots; about 5 received placebo; per-sample allocation not given. On day 63 after the first injection, vaccine and placebo recipients gave samples. Profiling relied on immunoSEQ multiplex PCR, and the TCRdb table lists in-frame clones only, not all of them. The table shows 300,000 to 500,000 clones, with approximately 90% occurring only once. Sequenced material: peripheral blood, taken in a trial of Ad26.COV2.S vaccine versus placebo. Receptors were obtained from a person between 18 and 60 years old who received the Ad26.COV2.S COVID-19 vaccine or a placebo.

A remark on this clone: One end of the junction varies from germline; a read error may be responsible. The chain joins TRBV4-2 to TRBJ1-1; D remains ambiguous. There are 15 residues in the CDR3. Germline lookup yields CDR1 LGHNA and CDR2 YNFKEQ. The CDR3 DNA sequence: TGTGCCAGCAGCCCGAGGCCGAGCCTGAAAACTGAAGCTTTCTTT. Translation gives CASSPRPSLKTEAFF.

The chain couples TRBV7-9 to TRBJ2-3, with 9 bases that match TRBD1. J lost 0 bases, V lost 4 bases, and 11 bases had no gene match. CDR3 length: 18 amino acids. CDR1 and CDR2 (germline): SEHNR, FQNEAQ (reference sequence). The CDR3 DNA reads as TGTGCCAGCAGCTCCCCGGGACAGGGAAGCCCTAGCACAGATACGCAGTATTTT. It specifies CASSSPGQGSPSTDTQYF.

The chain uses TRBV5-4 and TRBJ2-2, with 7 positions matching TRBD1. Unmatched junction bases numbered 7, after V lost 4 bases and J lost 1 base. The germline CDR1 and CDR2 sequences are SGHNT and YYREEE (reference sequence). The CDR3 loop spans 16 amino acids. The DNA of the CDR3 is TGTGCCAGCAGCCGAGGGCAGGGGGAGAACACCGGGGAGCTGTTTTTT. This codes for CASSRGQGENTGELFF.

This sequence joins TRBV19 and TRBJ1-5, with 7 bases lining up with TRBD1. This CDR3 has 14 amino acids. Germline V gives CDR1 LNHDA, CDR2 SQIVND (reference sequence). The trim removed 3 bases at V and 2 bases at J, leaving 1 base unmatched. The DNA of the CDR3 is TGTGCCAGTAGTATCGACAGGGGCAATCAGCCCCAGCATTTT. Encoded protein: CASSIDRGNQPQHF.

The V call is TRBV4-3, the J call TRBJ2-5; 8 bases map to TRBD1. V shed 0 bases, J shed 1 base, and the junction held 10 bases outside the gene matches. In germline, CDR1 is LGHNA, CDR2 YSLEER. There are 18 residues in the CDR3. The CDR3 coding sequence is TGCGCCAGCAGCCAAGATGCCACAGGGGGATTGGCCCAAGAGACCCAGTACTTC. Translated: CASSQDATGGLAQETQYF.

The CDR3 is CASRKDSVGGYTF. Written as DNA, the CDR3 is TGTGCCAGCAGGAAGGACTCCGTGGGTGGCTACACCTTC. The chain joins TRBV2 to TRBJ1-2; D remains ambiguous. V was shortened by 6 bases and J by 7 bases, with 15 bases between the two germline ends. This CDR3 region has 13 residues. Looked up from germline, CDR1 is SNHLY and CDR2 is FYNNEI.

This sequence joins TRBV27 and TRBJ1-1; D gene uncertain. Germline V gene sequence: CDR1 MNHEY, CDR2 SMNVEV (reference sequence). CDR3 length equals 11 residues. V lost 7 bases, J lost 9 bases, and 12 bases lay in between. The CDR3 DNA reads TGTGCCAGCAAAGGTCAGCAGAAAGCTTTCTTT. It translates to CASKGQQKAFF.

This chain uses TRBV12-3 or TRBV12-4 with TRBJ2-7; unclear D gene. This CDR3 has 12 residues. V was pared by 6 bases and J by 3 bases, with 9 bases between. The DNA of the CDR3 is TGTGCCAGCAGCTCGAGCAACTACGAGCAGTACTTC. Its protein product is CASSSSNYEQYF.

The genes are TRBV5-1 and TRBJ1-4, with D perhaps TRBD1 (6 bases). Germline V lookup: CDR1 SGHRS, CDR2 YFSETQ. The germline V and J ends were trimmed by 0 bases and 8 bases, with 26 bases remaining between them. The CDR3 is 19 amino acids. The chain's CDR3 is CASSLEGGAPGHRDEKLFF. CDR3 in DNA: TGCGCCAGCAGCTTGGAAGGTGGGGCACCGGGACACAGGGACGAAAAACTGTTTTTT.

The rearrangement joins TRBV10-3 to TRBJ1-1; possible D gene TRBD1, 5 bases. Germline V CDR1 and CDR2: ENHRY, SYGVKD. V was cut by 10 bases and J by 0 bases, with 12 bases left in between. The CDR3 is made up of 13 amino acids. The CDR3 DNA follows: TGTGCCACCTCTAGGGGAGTGAACACTGAAGCTTTCTTT. It yields the protein CATSRGVNTEAFF.

V usage is TRBV4-2 and J usage is TRBJ2-3, with D maybe TRBD2 (6 bases). There are 12 residues in the CDR3. The germline V gene encodes CDR1 LGHNA and CDR2 YNFKEQ. Trimming stripped 8 bases from V and 3 bases from J, with 9 bases between. The DNA for the CDR3 is TGTGCCAGCGGGGGGTTGACAGATACGCAGTATTTT. Protein: CASGGLTDTQYF.

The chain employs TRBV6-6 and TRBJ2-7, with 7 bases that match TRBD1. The V and J ends lost 2 bases and 3 bases, in that order; junction bases with no gene match: 7. The CDR3 contains 15 residues. Germline V gene sequence: CDR1 MNHNY, CDR2 SVGAGI (reference sequence). The CDR3 region is CASSYPGQRSYEQYF. CDR3 DNA sequence: TGTGCCAGCAGTTACCCGGGACAGAGGAGCTACGAGCAGTACTTC.

The genes are TRBV7-9 and TRBJ1-1; no clear D. This CDR3 spans 15 amino acids. V lost 5 bases, J lost 0 bases, and 13 bases lay in between. Germline CDR1 is SEHNR and CDR2 is FQNEAQ (reference sequence). DNA of the CDR3: TGTGCCAGCAGCCCCAGCAGCCTCATGAACACTGAAGCTTTCTTT. It codes for CASSPSSLMNTEAFF.

The chain links TRBV7-2 to TRBJ2-3, with TRBD2 matching 7 bases. The V gene end was trimmed by 5 bases and the J gene end by 0 bases; junction bases not matched to a gene: 8. Germline V CDR1 and CDR2: SGHTA, FQGNSA. CDR3 size: 16 residues. The CDR3 bases are TGTGCCAGCAGCACGACCGGGACTAAAAGCACAGATACGCAGTATTTT. Translated: CASSTTGTKSTDTQYF. Filled out from reference TRBV7-2 and TRBJ2-3, the complete variable domain reads GAGVSQSPSNKVTEKGKDVELRCDPISGHTALYWYRQSLGQGLEFLIYFQGNSAPDKSGLPSDRFSAERTGGSVSTLTIQRTQQEDSAVYLCASSTTGTKSTDTQYFGPGTRLTVL.

CDR3 sequence: CASPGESTGELFF. The CDR3 region has the DNA TGTGCCAGCCCGGGGGAGAGCACCGGGGAGCTGTTTTTT. The chain uses TRBV11-2 and TRBJ2-2; D is perhaps TRBD2 (6 bases). This CDR3 has 13 residues. Germline CDR1 and CDR2: SGHAT and FQNNGV. Trimming shortened V by 8 bases and J by 4 bases, and 11 bases separated the two germline ends. Complete variable domain (other parts from reference TRBV11-2 and TRBJ2-2): EAGVAQSPRYKIIEKRQSVAFWCNPISGHATLYWYQQILGQGPKLLIQFQNNGVVDDSQLPKDRFSAERLKGVDSTLKIQPAKLEDSAVYLCASPGESTGELFFGEGSRLTVL.

Here the CDR3 reads CASSYSGEDTEAFF. As DNA, the CDR3 is TGTGCCAGCAGTTACTCGGGGGAAGACACTGAAGCTTTCTTT. V usage is TRBV6-6 and J usage is TRBJ1-1, with a possible D match to TRBD1 (5 bases). The V gene lost 0 bases and the J gene lost 3 bases, with 8 bases spanning the gap. The germline V gene encodes CDR1 MNHNY and CDR2 SVGAGI (reference sequence). CDR3 length: 14 residues.

J is TRBJ1-1 and V is TRBV18, with D possibly being TRBD1 (5 bases). Germline CDR1 is KGHSH and CDR2 is LQKENI. The CDR3 has 16 residues. Trimming removed 3 bases from V and 1 base from J, with 15 bases in between. The CDR3 nucleotides are TGTGCCAGCTCACCTACCGGCGGGGGGAAGAACACTGAAGCTTTCTTT. As protein: CASSPTGGGKNTEAFF.

Details on this clone: A far larger clone is one nucleotide away, so this likely arose from a read error. This sample also contains other DNA sequences that code for the same CDR3. The chain employs TRBV12-3 or TRBV12-4 and TRBJ2-3; D not certain. The CDR3 is made up of 12 amino acids. V lost 3 bases to trimming and J lost 1 base, with 2 bases between them. The CDR3 region is CASSLGTDTQYF. CDR3 bases: TGTGCCAGCAGTTTGGGCACAGATACGCAGTATTTT.

The V call is TRBV4-1, the J call TRBJ1-5; no clear D gene. The CDR3 is 13 residues long. Deletions cut 0 bases from V and 7 bases from J, with 7 bases between. From germline, CDR1 is MGHRA and CDR2 YSYEKL. This CDR3 reads CASSQDFRQPQHF. CDR3 in DNA: TGCGCCAGCAGCCAAGATTTTCGGCAGCCCCAGCATTTT.

This chain uses TRBV7-2 with TRBJ1-1; TRBD1 might be the D (5 bases). V lost 1 base and J lost 11, with 17 bases in between. Looked up from germline, CDR1 is SGHTA and CDR2 is FQGNSA. CDR3 length: 14 amino acids. CDR3 coding DNA: TGTGCCAGCAGCTTAGGCCCACCGGGGGTTGAGGCTTTCTTT. This translates into CASSLGPPGVEAFF.

This chain joins TRBV19 and TRBJ2-1, with TRBD2 identical over 11 bases. Germline V gene sequence: CDR1 LNHDA, CDR2 SQIVND (reference sequence). This CDR3 has 16 amino acids. Trimming at V came to 0 bases and at J to 7 bases, leaving 5 bases not matched to a gene. The CDR3 spells CASSIEGLAVRNEQFF. CDR3 DNA: TGTGCCAGTAGTATAGAGGGACTAGCGGTTAGGAATGAGCAGTTCTTC.

In its sample, this clone was seen once. The CDR3 coding sequence is TGTGCCAGCGGGGGCGTCGGCACAGATACGCAGTATTTT. The encoded protein is CASGGVGTDTQYF. The rearrangement uses TRBV5-6 and TRBJ2-3, with a possible D match to TRBD1 (6 bases). The CDR3 runs 13 residues. Trimming stripped 7 bases from V and 1 base from J, with 10 bases between. Germline CDR1 is SGHDT and CDR2 is YYEEEE.

The chain couples TRBV4-3 to TRBJ2-1; 7 bases are shared with TRBD1. CDR3 length: 15 residues. Per the germline V gene, CDR1 is LGHNA and CDR2 is YSLEER. J was trimmed by 4 bases and V by 0 bases; bases with no gene match: 3. The CDR3, as DNA: TGCGCCAGCAGCCAAGAGGCGACAGGGTACAATGAGCAGTTCTTC. Amino acids: CASSQEATGYNEQFF.

Here the CDR3 DNA reads TGCGCCAGCAGCCAAGACTCGACAGGGCCCGCAGATACGCAGTATTTT. Translating gives CASSQDSTGPADTQYF. V gene TRBV4-1 combines with J gene TRBJ2-3; 7 bases are shared with TRBD1. The germline V gene has CDR1 MGHRA and CDR2 YSYEKL. CDR3 length: 16 amino acids. Trimming at V came to 0 bases and at J to 4 bases, leaving 7 bases not matched to a gene.

The chain couples TRBV6-5 to TRBJ2-5; no clear D. Germline V gene data show CDR1 as MNHEY and CDR2 as SVGAGI. Between the trimmed V and J ends, which lost 8 bases and 0 bases, there was a span of 10 bases. The CDR3 is 13 residues long. The CDR3 loop reads CASAEQNQETQYF. The CDR3 bases are TGTGCCAGCGCCGAGCAAAACCAAGAGACCCAGTACTTC.